Sequencing of this T cell receptor (beta chain) was carried out in a study of molecular identifiers for immune sequencing clone quantification. Findings of the study overall: Identical TCR molecules sharing a barcode could underestimate highly expanded clone sizes. Among effectors, clones above 20 RNA copies held over 97% of molecules; among naive cells, under 1%.

This clonotype has more than one count but fewer than ten. Its antigen is not known. With RNA at 10%, 30% or 50%, naive CD8 libraries came from around 20,000 to 1,000,000 sorted cells. Preparation methods for the bulk TCR libraries were those previously described, with listed TCR primers. TCRdb reprocessed the PCR reads via MiXCR and lists one record per CDR3 protein. The repertoire consists of over 550,000 distinct CDR3 sequences, with about 25% occurring once and the leading ten covering 0.6% to 0.9%. Sequenced material: naive CD8+ T cells from blood, with Jurkat cell RNA spiked in. Subset given: FACS-sorted CD8+CD4-CCR7+CD45RA+ naive T cells. The origin of this receptor is a human donor in good health. Some libraries in this study had Jurkat cell RNA spiked in.

CDR3: CASSQDIGPSSYEQYF. DNA for the CDR3: TGCGCCAGCAGCCAAGATATAGGGCCAAGCTCCTACGAGCAGTACTTC. This rearrangement joins TRBV4-1 to TRBJ2-7; the D is unclear. The length of the CDR3 is 16 residues. V gave up 0 bases and J gave up 0 bases, with 12 bases separating them. Germline V CDR1 and CDR2: MGHRA, YSYEKL.